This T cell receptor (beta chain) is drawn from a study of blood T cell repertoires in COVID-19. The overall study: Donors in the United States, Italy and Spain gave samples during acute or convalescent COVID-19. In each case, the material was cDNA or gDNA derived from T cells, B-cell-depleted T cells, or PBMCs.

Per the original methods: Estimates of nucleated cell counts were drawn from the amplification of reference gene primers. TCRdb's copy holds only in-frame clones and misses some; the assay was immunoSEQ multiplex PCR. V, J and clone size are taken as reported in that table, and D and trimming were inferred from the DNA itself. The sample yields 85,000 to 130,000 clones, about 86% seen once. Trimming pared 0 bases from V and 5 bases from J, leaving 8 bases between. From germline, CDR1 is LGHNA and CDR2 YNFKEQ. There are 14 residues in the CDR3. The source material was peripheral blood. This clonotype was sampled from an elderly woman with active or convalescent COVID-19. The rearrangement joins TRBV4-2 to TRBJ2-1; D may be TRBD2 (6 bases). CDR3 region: CASSQDPGDNEQFF. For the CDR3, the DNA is TGTGCCAGCAGCCAAGATCCGGGGGACAATGAGCAGTTCTTC.